The 13 T cell receptor beta chains given below trace back to one sample, sequenced in a study of T cells after somatic rescue of genetic block. TCRdb keeps only in-frame clones here, not all; method: immunoSEQ multiplex PCR. The sample contains 11,000 to 15,000 clones, about 65% of which appear only once. Specimen: peripheral blood mononuclear cells (PBMCs). The receptors come from a man aged 18 to 30.

This clone was detected once. V gene TRBV5-1 combines with J gene TRBJ2-1, with D possibly being TRBD2 (6 bases). The V end was cut by 0 bases, the J end by 8 bases, with 18 bases between. CDR1 is SGHRS, CDR2 YFSETQ, per germline. The CDR3 runs to 16 residues. The CDR3 DNA sequence: TGCGCCAGCAGCTTGGGATTACTAGGTTGGGGGGATGAGCAGTTCTTC. Protein: CASSLGLLGWGDEQFF.

This rearrangement joins TRBV7-9 to TRBJ2-1, with TRBD2 identical over 14 bases. Germline CDR1 reads SEHNR; CDR2 reads FQNEAQ (reference sequence). This CDR3 spans 15 amino acids. V lost 6 bases, J lost 13 bases, and 11 bases stayed unmatched. The chain's CDR3 is CASRSGLAGVGGQFF. For the CDR3, the DNA is TGTGCCAGCAGGTCGGGACTAGCGGGAGTAGGCGGACAGTTCTTC.

The chain links TRBV6-5 to TRBJ1-2, with D unclear. Germline CDR1 and CDR2: MNHEY and SVGAGI. The V end lost 3 bases, the J end lost 1 base, and 9 bases lay between the germline ends. The CDR3 has 14 amino acids. CDR3 DNA sequence: TGTGCCAGCAGTTATCTCTCTAATAACTATGGCTACACCTTC. This encodes CASSYLSNNYGYTF.

The table lists this clone with a count of one. This chain links TRBV28 with TRBJ2-7, with 8 bases that match TRBD1. The CDR3 has 16 amino acids. J was trimmed by 0 bases and V by 5 bases; bases with no gene match: 9. Germline loops: CDR1 MDHEN, CDR2 SYDVKM. The CDR3 protein is CASSAPRGPSSYEQYF. The CDR3 DNA reads as TGTGCCAGCAGTGCGCCCAGGGGGCCTAGCTCCTACGAGCAGTACTTC.

The V gene is TRBV9, the J gene TRBJ1-2; D is ambiguous. V was pared by 4 bases and J by 4 bases, with 17 bases between. CDR3 size: 15 residues. Germline V gives CDR1 SGDLS, CDR2 YYNGEE. CDR3 amino acids: CASSRQATSGYGYTF. The CDR3 bases are TGTGCCAGCAGCCGCCAGGCGACGAGTGGCTATGGCTACACCTTC.

CDR3 sequence (DNA): TGCGCCAGCAGCTTCGTGATAGGGACGGGAGACTATGGCTACACCTTC. Amino acids: CASSFVIGTGDYGYTF. V and J are TRBV5-1 and TRBJ1-2; a possible D gene is TRBD1 (5 bases). CDR3 size: 16 residues. CDR1 is SGHRS, CDR2 YFSETQ, per germline. V was shortened by 2 bases and J by 3 bases, with 17 bases between the two germline ends.

The rearrangement uses TRBV6-6 and TRBJ1-1, with D hard to call. This CDR3 region has 13 residues. The germline CDR1 and CDR2 sequences are MNHNY and SVGAGI (reference sequence). The V end lost 0 bases, the J end lost 2 bases, and 4 bases lay between the germline ends. The CDR3 spells CASSYSINTEAFF. The CDR3 region has the DNA TGTGCCAGCAGTTACTCAATCAACACTGAAGCTTTCTTT.

The chain joins TRBV10-3 to TRBJ1-2; D might be TRBD1 (6 bases). The CDR3 runs 15 residues. V was pared by 10 bases and J by 4 bases, with 22 bases between. Germline V CDR1 and CDR2: ENHRY, SYGVKD. The CDR3 sequence: CASRGAGMFLYGYTF. For the CDR3, the DNA is TGTGCCAGCCGGGGGGCGGGAATGTTCCTCTATGGCTACACCTTC.

This chain uses TRBV28 with TRBJ1-2, with D possibly TRBD1 on 5 matching bases. The CDR3 contains 15 residues. Trimming took 3 bases from V and 1 from J, leaving 12 bases between them. Germline V gene lookup returns CDR1 MDHEN and CDR2 SYDVKM. The CDR3 here is CASSFGAPINYGYTF. As DNA, the CDR3 is TGTGCCAGCAGTTTTGGGGCGCCAATTAACTATGGCTACACCTTC.

The rearrangement uses TRBV30 and TRBJ2-5; D ambiguous. Germline CDR1 reads GTSNPN; CDR2 reads SVGIG (reference sequence). Trimming took off 4 bases at V and 5 bases at J, with 14 bases between the two ends. The CDR3 consists of 13 residues. DNA of the CDR3: TGTGCCTGGACCGGCCCTCTCGGGGAGACCCAGTACTTC. It codes for CAWTGPLGETQYF.

The chain recombines TRBV19 with TRBJ1-5; 7 bases match TRBD1. The CDR3 length is 13 residues. Trimming took 7 bases from V and 4 from J; bases not matched to a gene: 4. Per germline, CDR1 LNHDA and CDR2 SQIVND (reference sequence). The CDR3 spells CASTRGGNQPQHF. The CDR3 DNA reads TGTGCCAGTACCAGGGGGGGAAATCAGCCCCAGCATTTT. Combining the CDR3 with reference TRBV19 and TRBJ1-5 gives the whole variable domain DGGITQSPKYLFRKEGQNVTLSCEQNLNHDAMYWYRQDPGQGLRLIYYSQIVNDFQKGDIAEGYSVSREKKESFPLTVTSAQKNPTAFYLCASTRGGNQPQHFGDGTRLSIL.

The chain recombines TRBV19 with TRBJ2-7; possibly TRBD1 for D (6 bases). Germline CDR1 and CDR2: LNHDA and SQIVND (reference sequence). Trimming cost V 3 bases and J 4 bases, with 7 bases left between them. CDR3 length: 12 residues. CDR3 DNA: TGTGCCAGTAGTATTCAGGGGTACGAGCAGTACTTC. Encoded protein: CASSIQGYEQYF.

This clone has just a few counts. The J gene is TRBJ2-7, the V gene TRBV7-8, with unresolved D. This CDR3 is 15 amino acids long. V lost 1 base, J lost 3 bases, and 13 bases lay in between. Germline loops: CDR1 SGHVS, CDR2 FQNEAQ. The CDR3 spells CASSLGVTFGYEQYF. Here the CDR3 DNA reads TGTGCCAGCAGCTTAGGAGTGACATTCGGCTACGAGCAGTACTTC.